The 25 T cell receptor beta chains reported below all come from one sample, sequenced in a study of radiation and T cells in renal cell carcinoma. The time point: baseline pretreatment blood. Documented treatment: 15 Gy SBRT to primary tumor, nephrectomy 4 weeks later. The table came from immunoSEQ multiplex PCR; TCRdb's copy has only in-frame clones and leaves some out. The profile shows 130,000 to 150,000 clones, 70% to 90% of them singletons. The sample consisted of blood, taken from a patient whose treatment included radiotherapy and nephrectomy. Receptor source: a woman aged 45-60 years with renal cell carcinoma.

V and J are TRBV9 and TRBJ1-6, with a possible D match to TRBD1 (5 bases). The CDR3 has 16 amino acids. The V gene lost 0 bases and the J gene lost 2 bases, with 9 bases spanning the gap. CDR1 is SGDLS and CDR2 is YYNGEE in the germline V gene. The CDR3 reads CASSVEWGAYNSPLHF. CDR3 bases: TGTGCCAGCAGCGTAGAATGGGGCGCCTATAATTCACCCCTCCACTTT.

V and J are TRBV11-1 and TRBJ2-7; the D is unclear. The CDR3 consists of 13 residues. Between the trimmed V and J ends, which lost 8 bases and 6 bases, there was a span of 17 bases. Per the germline V gene, CDR1 is SGHAT and CDR2 is FQDESV (reference sequence). The CDR3 nucleotides read TGTGCCAGCTGCGTGGGCTTTTCGGGCGAGCAGTACTTC. The encoded protein is CASCVGFSGEQYF.

The chain recombines TRBV6-5 with TRBJ1-2, with 7 bases identical to TRBD1. Trimming cost V 4 bases and J 8 bases; bases outside gene matches: 4. Germline V CDR1 and CDR2: MNHEY, SVGAGI. This CDR3 has 12 amino acids. The CDR3 loop is CASSSPGGGYTF. Here the CDR3 DNA reads TGTGCCAGCAGTTCCCCAGGGGGAGGCTACACCTTC.

This clone occurred once. The genes are TRBV5-1 and TRBJ2-3; D possibly matches TRBD1 or TRBD2 (6 bases each). The CDR3 is made up of 16 amino acids. V gave up 0 bases and J gave up 4 bases, with 15 bases separating them. CDR1 is SGHRS and CDR2 is YFSETQ in the germline V gene. The CDR3 DNA reads TGCGCCAGCAGCTTGGTAGGCAGGGGAGGCGCAGATACGCAGTATTTT. Protein: CASSLVGRGGADTQYF.

This sequence joins TRBV15 and TRBJ1-2; D is unclear. CDR3 length: 13 amino acids. The germline V gene has CDR1 LNHNV and CDR2 YYDKDF (reference sequence). The V end was cut by 1 base, the J end by 0 bases, with 3 bases between. CDR3 sequence reads: CATSRGTNYGYTF. As DNA, the CDR3 is TGTGCCACCAGCAGAGGTACTAACTATGGCTACACCTTC.

The rearrangement links TRBV7-9 to TRBJ1-1; D may be TRBD1 (5 bases). The V and J ends lost 5 bases and 4 bases respectively, with 17 bases between them. Germline V gene sequence: CDR1 SEHNR, CDR2 FQNEAQ (reference sequence). The CDR3 loop spans 15 amino acids. This chain's CDR3 is CASSLSGGFATEAFF. CDR3 bases: TGTGCCAGCAGCCTCTCGGGGGGGTTTGCCACTGAAGCTTTCTTT.

The J gene is TRBJ2-1, the V gene TRBV7-9; 10 bases agree with TRBD1. The length of the CDR3 is 19 residues. Trimming at V came to 4 bases and at J to 3 bases, leaving 15 bases not matched to a gene. Per germline, CDR1 SEHNR and CDR2 FQNEAQ (reference sequence). CDR3 region: CASSWWTGGPFYIYNEQFF. The CDR3 bases are TGTGCCAGCAGCTGGTGGACAGGGGGACCTTTTTATATCTACAATGAGCAGTTCTTC.

The chain couples TRBV4-1 to TRBJ2-7; TRBD2 might be the D (5 bases). Trimming removed 0 bases at V and 6 bases at J, with 12 bases between. The germline CDR1 and CDR2 sequences are MGHRA and YSYEKL. The CDR3 extends over 14 amino acids. The chain's CDR3 is CASSQESSRGEQYF. CDR3 DNA: TGCGCCAGCAGCCAAGAAAGCAGTCGGGGCGAGCAGTACTTC.

The chain links TRBV11-2 to TRBJ2-1; possibly TRBD2 for D (7 bases). CDR1 and CDR2 (germline): SGHAT, FQNNGV. This CDR3 is 15 amino acids long. Trimming stripped 1 base from V and 5 bases from J, with 12 bases between. Here the CDR3 reads CASSLVQGGDNEQFF. CDR3 DNA sequence: TGTGCCAGCAGCTTAGTACAGGGAGGGGACAATGAGCAGTTCTTC.

The rearrangement links TRBV19 to TRBJ2-3, with a possible D match to TRBD1 (6 bases). The CDR3 contains 17 residues. CDR1 and CDR2 (germline): LNHDA, SQIVND (reference sequence). Trimming left V 0 bases short and J 0 bases short, with 13 bases between. The CDR3 nucleotides are TGTGCCAGTAGTATAGATCTATTCAGGGGAAGCACAGATACGCAGTATTTT. Its protein product is CASSIDLFRGSTDTQYF. The variable domain in full, with the rest retrieved from reference TRBV19 and TRBJ2-3, is DGGITQSPKYLFRKEGQNVTLSCEQNLNHDAMYWYRQDPGQGLRLIYYSQIVNDFQKGDIAEGYSVSREKKESFPLTVTSAQKNPTAFYLCASSIDLFRGSTDTQYFGPGTRLTVL.

This clone was recorded once. The rearrangement joins TRBV7-9 to TRBJ1-1, with TRBD1 matching over 12 bases. CDR1 SEHNR and CDR2 FQNEAQ come from the germline V gene (reference sequence). The V segment lost 5 bases and the J segment 7 bases; nucleotides outside the gene matches: 8. This CDR3 has 15 amino acids. CDR3 DNA sequence: TGTGCCAGCAGCCATACCGGGACAGGGGGCAATGAAGCTTTCTTT. It translates to CASSHTGTGGNEAFF.

This clone was counted only a few times. Other DNA sequences in this sample translate to the same CDR3. This chain uses TRBV9 with TRBJ1-1; 11 bases fit TRBD1. There are 14 residues in the CDR3. Germline lookup yields CDR1 SGDLS and CDR2 YYNGEE. V dropped 3 bases and J dropped 5; count of bases not matched to a gene: 3. The CDR3 sequence: CASSGGQGDTEAFF. CDR3 DNA sequence: TGTGCCAGCAGCGGGGGACAGGGGGATACTGAAGCTTTCTTT.

This clone was counted a few times. The chain combines TRBV2 with TRBJ2-7, with no clear D. Trimming pared 2 bases from V and 2 bases from J, leaving 13 bases between. The CDR3 is 15 amino acids. CDR1 and CDR2 (germline): SNHLY, FYNNEI. The CDR3 nucleotides read TGTGCCAGCAGTGAAAGCTCCCAATCCCCCTACGAGCAGTACTTC. It yields the protein CASSESSQSPYEQYF. The variable domain in full, with the rest retrieved from reference TRBV2 and TRBJ2-7, is EPEVTQTPSHQVTQMGQEVILRCVPISNHLYFYWYRQILGQKVEFLVSFYNNEISEKSEIFDDQFSVERPDGSNFTLKIRSTKLEDSAMYFCASSESSQSPYEQYFGPGTRLTVT.

The chain employs TRBV9 and TRBJ1-1; perhaps TRBD1 as D (5 bases). The CDR3 is made up of 14 amino acids. Germline values: CDR1 SGDLS, CDR2 YYNGEE. V was pared by 4 bases and J by 0 bases, with 10 bases between. The CDR3 bases are TGTGCCAGCAGCACGGGACGGATGAACACTGAAGCTTTCTTT. It is translated as CASSTGRMNTEAFF.

On this clone: Germline is not matched at one junction end, which may reflect a read error. V gene TRBV20-1 combines with J gene TRBJ2-7; D unresolved. This CDR3 contains 11 residues. The germline V gene has CDR1 DFQATT and CDR2 SNEGSKA (reference sequence). For the CDR3, the DNA is TGCAGTGCTGGAGAAAAAAAAGAGCAGTACTTC. It yields the protein CSAGEKKEQYF.

The chain uses TRBV18 and TRBJ2-7; possible D gene TRBD2, 6 bases. This CDR3 region has 15 residues. V was pared by 6 bases and J by 2 bases, with 17 bases between. The germline gives CDR1 KGHSH, CDR2 LQKENI. The CDR3 protein is CASSEGRDSTYEQYF. For the CDR3, the DNA is TGTGCCAGCTCTGAGGGCCGGGACTCGACCTACGAGCAGTACTTC. Looking up the rest from reference TRBV18 and TRBJ2-7 gives the full variable domain: NAGVMQNPRHLVRRRGQEARLRCSPMKGHSHVYWYRQLPEEGLKFMVYLQKENIIDESGMPKERFSAEFPKEGPSILRIQQVVRGDSAAYFCASSEGRDSTYEQYFGPGTRLTVT.

The rearrangement links TRBV5-6 to TRBJ2-1; D gene unclear. CDR1 and CDR2 from the germline V gene are SGHDT and YYEEEE. V was clipped by 5 bases and J by 4 bases, with 4 bases between them. This CDR3 has 11 amino acids. The CDR3 DNA follows: TGTGCCAGCAGGGGATACAATGAGCAGTTCTTC. Translated: CASRGYNEQFF.

Details on this clone: The junction departs from the called germline gene at one end, perhaps through a read error. The CDR3 DNA is TGTGCTAGCAGCTCCGTCGGGACATCTTTGACCGGGGAGCTGTTTTTT. Residues: CASSSVGTSLTGELFF. The rearrangement uses TRBV7-7 and TRBJ2-2, with D perhaps matching TRBD1 (6 bases). From germline, CDR1 is SSHAT and CDR2 FNYEAQ (reference sequence). The CDR3 sequence is 16 residues long. Full variable domain (remainder filled in from reference TRBV7-7 and TRBJ2-2): GAGVSQSPRYKVTKRGQDVTLRCDPISSHATLYWYQQALGQGPEFLTYFNYEAQPDKSGLPSDRFSAERPEGSISTLTIQRTEQRDSAMYRCASSSVGTSLTGELFFGEGSRLTVL.

The J gene is TRBJ1-4, the V gene TRBV6-1, with 7 bases that match TRBD1. Germline CDR1 is MNHNS and CDR2 is SASEGT. CDR3 length: 15 amino acids. V lost 2 bases to trimming and J lost 8 bases; unmatched junction nucleotides: 8. CDR3 DNA: TGTGCCAGCAGTGAACAGACAGGGAGGAGGGAAAAACTGTTTTTT. This sequence encodes CASSEQTGRREKLFF.

The CDR3 sequence is CASSPTQGDNTEAFF. As DNA, the CDR3 is TGTGCCAGCTCACCAACACAGGGGGATAACACTGAAGCTTTCTTT. The rearrangement links TRBV18 to TRBJ1-1; 8 bases are shared with TRBD1. V trimming: 2 bases; J trimming: 2 bases; junction bases outside the gene matches: 4. Germline V CDR1 and CDR2: KGHSH, LQKENI. The CDR3 is 15 residues long.

V and J are TRBV19 and TRBJ1-3, with D hard to call. CDR3 length: 15 amino acids. V shed 4 bases and J shed 1 base, with 11 bases lying between them. Germline V gene lookup returns CDR1 LNHDA and CDR2 SQIVND (reference sequence). This CDR3 reads CASSNLLGSGNTIYF. The CDR3 DNA reads TGTGCCAGTAGTAATCTCCTAGGGTCTGGAAACACCATATATTTT.

This clone was seen once. This rearrangement joins TRBV5-4 to TRBJ2-5; 7 bases line up with TRBD2. V was pared by 4 bases and J by 4 bases, with 10 bases of the junction left unmatched. The CDR3 totals 15 residues. Germline V CDR1 and CDR2: SGHNT, YYREEE (reference sequence). Here the CDR3 DNA reads TGTGCCAGCAGCCCTTGGGGGGGAACCAGAGAGACCCAGTACTTC. Translating gives CASSPWGGTRETQYF.

The chain couples TRBV11-2 to TRBJ1-2; no firm D call. The germline V gene has CDR1 SGHAT and CDR2 FQNNGV. V shed 5 bases and J shed 4 bases, with 8 bases lying between them. The CDR3 loop spans 12 amino acids. CDR3 in amino acids: CASSPDVYGYTF. For the CDR3, the DNA is TGTGCCAGCAGCCCGGACGTCTATGGCTACACCTTC.

This chain joins TRBV7-9 and TRBJ2-6; D remains unclear. Germline loops: CDR1 SEHNR, CDR2 FQNEAQ (reference sequence). This CDR3 has 15 residues. Trimming took 4 bases from V and 0 from J, leaving 7 bases between them. This chain's CDR3 is CASSSYTSGANVLTF. The CDR3 DNA is TGTGCCAGCAGCTCTTACACCTCTGGGGCCAACGTCCTGACTTTC.

The genes are TRBV4-1 and TRBJ2-1; tentatively, D is TRBD2 (6 bases). Trimming cost V 0 bases and J 0 bases, with 9 bases left between them. Germline V gene data show CDR1 as MGHRA and CDR2 as YSYEKL. CDR3 length: 16 residues. CDR3 nucleotide sequence: TGCGCCAGCAGCCAAGAGCCGGGGGTCTCCTACAATGAGCAGTTCTTC. As protein: CASSQEPGVSYNEQFF.